This entry describes one T cell receptor beta chain. Its antigen is unidentified. V lost 4 bases, J lost 8 bases, and 8 bases lay in between. The V gene's germline CDR1 is MGHDK and CDR2 SYGVNS. The CDR3 extends over 11 amino acids. A second PCR of 7 to 11 cycles used a sample-barcoded 5' primer and a J-beta primer mix. Each cDNA molecule was tagged by a template-switch adaptor with 12 random nucleotides. From the 5' RACE reads, TCRdb called clonotypes with MiXCR, one entry per CDR3 protein. This table holds roughly 1,500,000 distinct CDR3 sequences, 42% found once. The data stem from a study of blood T cells in healthy people across ages. Study-wide findings and caveats: Diversity of TCR beta correlated strongly with naive T cell percentage. Both naive CD4+ cell counts and diversity were greater in long-lived donors than in aged donors.

The sample was blood. The TCR comes from a woman aged 18-29 years in good health. The chain recombines TRBV25-1 with TRBJ1-1; D remains ambiguous. In DNA, the CDR3 is TGTGCCAGCAGTGGCACGCTCGAAGCTTTCTTT. This translates into CASSGTLEAFF.